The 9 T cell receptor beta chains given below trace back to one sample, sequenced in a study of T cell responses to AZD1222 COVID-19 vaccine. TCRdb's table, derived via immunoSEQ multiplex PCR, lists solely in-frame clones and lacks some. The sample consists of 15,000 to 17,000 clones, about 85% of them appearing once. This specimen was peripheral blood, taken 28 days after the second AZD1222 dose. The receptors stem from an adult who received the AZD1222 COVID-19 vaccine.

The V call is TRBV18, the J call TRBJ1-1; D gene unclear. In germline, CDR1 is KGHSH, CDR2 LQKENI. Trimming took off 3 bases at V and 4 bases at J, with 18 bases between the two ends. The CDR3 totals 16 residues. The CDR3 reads CASSPISTSSSTEAFF. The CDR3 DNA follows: TGTGCCAGCTCACCTATCTCAACTTCTTCTTCCACTGAAGCTTTCTTT.

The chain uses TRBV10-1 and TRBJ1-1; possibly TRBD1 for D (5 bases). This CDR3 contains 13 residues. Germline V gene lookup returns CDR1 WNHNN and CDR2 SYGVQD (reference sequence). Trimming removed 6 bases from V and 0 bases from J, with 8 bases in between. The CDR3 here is CASRRDLNTEAFF. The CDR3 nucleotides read TGCGCCAGCAGACGGGACTTGAACACTGAAGCTTTCTTT.

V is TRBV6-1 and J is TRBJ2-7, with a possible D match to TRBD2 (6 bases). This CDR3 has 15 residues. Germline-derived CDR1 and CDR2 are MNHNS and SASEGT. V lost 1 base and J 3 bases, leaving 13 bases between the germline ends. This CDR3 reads CASSEGAGRGYEQYF. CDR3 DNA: TGTGCCAGCAGTGAAGGGGCGGGAAGGGGCTACGAGCAGTACTTC.

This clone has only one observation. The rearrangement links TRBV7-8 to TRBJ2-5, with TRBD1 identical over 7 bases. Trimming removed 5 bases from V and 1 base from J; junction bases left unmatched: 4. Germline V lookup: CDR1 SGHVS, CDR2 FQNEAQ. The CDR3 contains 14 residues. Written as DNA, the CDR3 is TGTGCCAGCAGCCGACAGGGCGGCCAAGAGACCCAGTACTTC. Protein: CASSRQGGQETQYF.

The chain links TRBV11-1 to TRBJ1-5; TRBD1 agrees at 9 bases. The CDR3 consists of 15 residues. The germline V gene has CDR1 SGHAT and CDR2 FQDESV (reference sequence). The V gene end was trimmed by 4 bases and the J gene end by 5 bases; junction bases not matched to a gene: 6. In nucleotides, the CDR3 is TGTGCCAGCAGCTCCGGGACAGGGCAGCATCAGCCCCAGCATTTT. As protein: CASSSGTGQHQPQHF.

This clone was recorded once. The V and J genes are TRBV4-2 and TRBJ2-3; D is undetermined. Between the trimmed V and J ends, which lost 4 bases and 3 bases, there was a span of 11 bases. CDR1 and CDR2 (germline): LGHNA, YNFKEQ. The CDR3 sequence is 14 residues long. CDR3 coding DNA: TGTGCCAGCAGCCCCGAGGTAGATACAGATACGCAGTATTTT. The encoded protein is CASSPEVDTDTQYF.

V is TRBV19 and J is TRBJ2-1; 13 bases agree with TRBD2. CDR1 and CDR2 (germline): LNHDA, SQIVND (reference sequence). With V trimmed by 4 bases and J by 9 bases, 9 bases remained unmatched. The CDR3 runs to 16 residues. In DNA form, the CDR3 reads TGTGCCAGTAGTACCGTACTAGCGGGGGGGCTGATTGAGCAGTTCTTC. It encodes CASSTVLAGGLIEQFF.

CDR3: CASRGAVAEAFF. DNA of the CDR3: TGTGCCAGCAGGGGGGCTGTGGCTGAAGCTTTCTTT. The V and J genes are TRBV12-3 or TRBV12-4 and TRBJ1-1, with D perhaps matching TRBD1 (6 bases). This CDR3 spans 12 amino acids. The germline V and J ends were trimmed by 6 bases and 6 bases, with 11 bases remaining between them.

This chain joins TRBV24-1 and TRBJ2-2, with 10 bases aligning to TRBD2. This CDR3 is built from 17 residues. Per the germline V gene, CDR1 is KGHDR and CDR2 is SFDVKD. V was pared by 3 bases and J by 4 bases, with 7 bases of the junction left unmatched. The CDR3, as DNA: TGTGCCACCAGTGATGCTCCTAGCGGGAGTCGCACCGGGGAGCTGTTTTTT. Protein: CATSDAPSGSRTGELFF.